This T cell receptor (beta chain) was recorded in a study of blood T cell repertoires in COVID-19. Assay used: immunoSEQ multiplex PCR; TCRdb lists only in-frame clones, some missing. The sample shows 150,000 or so clones, roughly 87% of them seen only once. CDR1 SGHTA and CDR2 FQGNSA come from the germline V gene. The ends lost 0 bases at V and 4 bases at J; junction bases unmatched: 4. The CDR3 spans 15 residues. Sequenced sample: peripheral blood. This clonotype was sampled from a woman aged 45-65 years with acute or convalescent COVID-19. The gene calls are TRBV7-2 and TRBJ2-3; 7 positions agree with TRBD1. The CDR3 DNA sequence: TGTGCCAGCAGCTTAGCGGGACAGAGAGCAGATACGCAGTATTTT. This encodes CASSLAGQRADTQYF.